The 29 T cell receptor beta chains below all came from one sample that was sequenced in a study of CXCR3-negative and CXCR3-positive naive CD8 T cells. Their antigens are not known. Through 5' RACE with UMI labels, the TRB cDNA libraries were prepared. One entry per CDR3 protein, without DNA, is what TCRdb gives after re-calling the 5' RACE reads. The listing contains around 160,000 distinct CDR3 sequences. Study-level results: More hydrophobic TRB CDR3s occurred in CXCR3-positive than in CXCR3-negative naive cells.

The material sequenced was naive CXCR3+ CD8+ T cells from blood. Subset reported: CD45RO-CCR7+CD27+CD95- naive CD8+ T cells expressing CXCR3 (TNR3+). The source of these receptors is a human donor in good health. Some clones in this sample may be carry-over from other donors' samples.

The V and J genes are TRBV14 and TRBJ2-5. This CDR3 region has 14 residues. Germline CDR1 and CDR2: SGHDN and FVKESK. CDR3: CASSQTGYQETQYF.

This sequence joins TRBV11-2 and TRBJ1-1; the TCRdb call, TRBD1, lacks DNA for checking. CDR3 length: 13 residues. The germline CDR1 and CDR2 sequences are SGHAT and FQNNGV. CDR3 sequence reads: CASSLATGWEAFF.

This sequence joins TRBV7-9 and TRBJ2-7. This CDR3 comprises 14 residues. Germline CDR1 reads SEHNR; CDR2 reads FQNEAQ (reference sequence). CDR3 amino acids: CASSLGDTPYEQYF.

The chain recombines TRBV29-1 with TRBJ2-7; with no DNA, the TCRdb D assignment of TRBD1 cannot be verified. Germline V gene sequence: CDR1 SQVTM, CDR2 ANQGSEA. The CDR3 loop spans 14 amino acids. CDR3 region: CSVVGADRPYEQYF.

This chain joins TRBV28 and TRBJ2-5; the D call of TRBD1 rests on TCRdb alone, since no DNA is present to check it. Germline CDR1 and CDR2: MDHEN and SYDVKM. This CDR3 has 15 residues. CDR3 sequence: CASSEGPPLQETQYF.

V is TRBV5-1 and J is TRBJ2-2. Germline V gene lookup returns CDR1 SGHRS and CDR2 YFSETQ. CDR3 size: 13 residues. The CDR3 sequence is CASSLDFTGELFF.

CDR3 sequence: CASSDPLFNTEAFF. The chain carries TRBV2 and TRBJ1-1; TCRdb returns TRBD1, unconfirmable since there is no DNA. This CDR3 has 14 residues. Germline V gives CDR1 SNHLY, CDR2 FYNNEI.

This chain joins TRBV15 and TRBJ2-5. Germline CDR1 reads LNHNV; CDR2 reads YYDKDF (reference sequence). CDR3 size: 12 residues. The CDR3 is CATISPQETQYF.

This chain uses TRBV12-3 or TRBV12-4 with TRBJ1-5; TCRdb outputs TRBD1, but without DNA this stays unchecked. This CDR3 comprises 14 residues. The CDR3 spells CASSNLRGAQPQHF.

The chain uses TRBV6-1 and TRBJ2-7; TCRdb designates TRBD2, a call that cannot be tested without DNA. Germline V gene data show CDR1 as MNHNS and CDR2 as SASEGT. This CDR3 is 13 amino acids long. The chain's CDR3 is CASSEVTSSEQYF.

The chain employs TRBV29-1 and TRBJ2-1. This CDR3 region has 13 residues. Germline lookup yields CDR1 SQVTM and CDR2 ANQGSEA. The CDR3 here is CSVEDGTYNEQFF.

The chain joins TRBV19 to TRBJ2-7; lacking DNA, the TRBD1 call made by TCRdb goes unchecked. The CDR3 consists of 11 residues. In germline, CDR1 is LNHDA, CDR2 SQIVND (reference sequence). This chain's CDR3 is CASTGGYEQYF.

CDR3: CSVLERGNYEQYF. The chain combines TRBV29-1 with TRBJ2-7; TCRdb names TRBD2, which stays unverified in the absence of DNA. The CDR3 is 13 residues long. From germline, CDR1 is SQVTM and CDR2 ANQGSEA.

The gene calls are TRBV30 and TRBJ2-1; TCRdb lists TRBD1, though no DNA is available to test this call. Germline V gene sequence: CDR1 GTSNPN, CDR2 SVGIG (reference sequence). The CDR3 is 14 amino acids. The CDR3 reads CAWSPGLGVNEQFF. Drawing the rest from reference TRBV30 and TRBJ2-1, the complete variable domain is SQTIHQWPATLVQPVGSPLSLECTVEGTSNPNLYWYRQAAGRGLQLLFYSVGIGQISSEVPQNLSASRPQDRQFILSSKKLLLSDSGFYLCAWSPGLGVNEQFFGPGTRLTVL.

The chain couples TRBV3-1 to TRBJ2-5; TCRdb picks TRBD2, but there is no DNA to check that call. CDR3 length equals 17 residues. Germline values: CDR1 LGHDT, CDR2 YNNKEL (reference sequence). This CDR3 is CASSQGYSGGMGETQYF.

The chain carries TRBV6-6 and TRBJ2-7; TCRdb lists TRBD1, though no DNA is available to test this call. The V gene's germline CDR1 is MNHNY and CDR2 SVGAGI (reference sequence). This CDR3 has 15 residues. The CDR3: CASSFSQGQGYEQYF.

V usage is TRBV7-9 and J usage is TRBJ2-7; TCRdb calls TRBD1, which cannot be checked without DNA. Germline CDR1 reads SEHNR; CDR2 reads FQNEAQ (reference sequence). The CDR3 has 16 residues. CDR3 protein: CASSSGTGLVGYEQYF.

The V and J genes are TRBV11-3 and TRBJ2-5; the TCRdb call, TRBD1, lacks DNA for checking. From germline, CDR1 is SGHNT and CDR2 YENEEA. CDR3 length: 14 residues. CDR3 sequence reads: CASSLRGRGETQYF.

CDR3 sequence: CASSSSVGVDEQFF. This chain connects TRBV4-1 to TRBJ2-1; TCRdb indicates TRBD2, and absent DNA this call remains unverified. The CDR3 contains 14 residues. Germline lookup yields CDR1 MGHRA and CDR2 YSYEKL.

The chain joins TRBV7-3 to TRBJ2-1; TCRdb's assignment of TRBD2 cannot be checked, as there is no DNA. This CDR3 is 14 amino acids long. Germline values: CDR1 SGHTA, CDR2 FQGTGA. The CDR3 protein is CASSLGTSGNEQFF.

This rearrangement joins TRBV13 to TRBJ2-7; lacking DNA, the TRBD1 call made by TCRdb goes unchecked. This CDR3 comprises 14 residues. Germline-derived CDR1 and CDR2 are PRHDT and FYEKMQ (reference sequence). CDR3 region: CASSGRDGSYEQYF.

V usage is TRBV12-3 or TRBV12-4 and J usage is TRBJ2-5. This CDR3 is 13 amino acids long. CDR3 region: CASSLVLQETQYF.

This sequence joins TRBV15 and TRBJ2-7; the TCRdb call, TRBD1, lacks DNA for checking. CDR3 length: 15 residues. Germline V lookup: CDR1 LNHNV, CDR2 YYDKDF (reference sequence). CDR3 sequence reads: CATSRVDSQIYEQYF.

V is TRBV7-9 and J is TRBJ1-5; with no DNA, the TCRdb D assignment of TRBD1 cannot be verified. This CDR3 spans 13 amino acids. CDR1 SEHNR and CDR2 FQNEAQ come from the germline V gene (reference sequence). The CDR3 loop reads CASSSPGNQPQHF.

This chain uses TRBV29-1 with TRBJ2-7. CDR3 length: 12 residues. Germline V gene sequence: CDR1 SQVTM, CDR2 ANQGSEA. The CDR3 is CSVELDSYEQYF.

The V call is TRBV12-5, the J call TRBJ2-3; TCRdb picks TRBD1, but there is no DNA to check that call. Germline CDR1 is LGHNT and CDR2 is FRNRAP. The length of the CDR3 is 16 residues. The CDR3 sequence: CASGLTITGSTDTQYF.

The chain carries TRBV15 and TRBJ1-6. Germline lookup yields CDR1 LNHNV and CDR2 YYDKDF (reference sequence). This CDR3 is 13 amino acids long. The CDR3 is CATSTRTVSPLHF. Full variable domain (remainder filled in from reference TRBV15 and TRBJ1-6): DAMVIQNPRYQVTQFGKPVTLSCSQTLNHNVMYWYQQKSSQAPKLLFHYYDKDFNNEADTPDNFQSRRPNTSFCFLDIRSPGLGDTAMYLCATSTRTVSPLHFGNGTRLTVT.

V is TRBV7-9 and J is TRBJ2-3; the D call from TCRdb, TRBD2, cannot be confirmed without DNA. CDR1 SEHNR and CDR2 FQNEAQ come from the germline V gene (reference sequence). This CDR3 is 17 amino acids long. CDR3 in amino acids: CASSSPTRSSSTDTQYF.

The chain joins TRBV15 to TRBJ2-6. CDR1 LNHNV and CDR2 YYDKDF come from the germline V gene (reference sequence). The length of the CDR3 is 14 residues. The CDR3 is CATATDSGANVLTF.